These 17 T cell receptor beta chains originate from one sample sequenced in a study of T cell repertoires in cytomegalovirus infection. TCRdb re-derived calls from the reads in MiXCR, one entry per CDR3 protein. The data hold approximately 750,000 distinct CDR3 sequences, with approximately 40% observed a single time. The sequenced material came from PBMCs. The source is a human donor in good health (CMV status not recorded). Some clones in this sample may be carry-over from other donors' samples.

There are a few counts of this clonotype. The chain carries TRBV10-2 and TRBJ1-2, with D hard to call. Trimming pared 4 bases from V and 3 bases from J, leaving 9 bases between. The CDR3 contains 13 residues. Germline V gene lookup returns CDR1 WSHSY and CDR2 SAAADI. The CDR3 nucleotides are TGCGCCAGCAGTGCCCGGAGGGACTATGGCTACACCTTC. Encoded protein: CASSARRDYGYTF.

This clonotype was recorded many times. The V call is TRBV7-2, the J call TRBJ2-6, with D unclear. Germline loops: CDR1 SGHTA, CDR2 FQGNSA. V lost 4 bases, J lost 3 bases, and 10 bases lay in between. The CDR3 runs 15 residues. The CDR3 loop is CASSSGTFGANVLTF. The CDR3 nucleotides are TGTGCCAGCAGCTCGGGCACGTTTGGGGCCAACGTCCTGACTTTC.

This clonotype was counted a few times. The CDR3 DNA reads as TGTGCCACCAGCAGAGAATATGGGACACGGGAGCAGTTCTTC. Translating it yields CATSREYGTREQFF. The V call is TRBV15, the J call TRBJ2-1; a weak D match, TRBD1 (6 bases). Germline V gives CDR1 LNHNV, CDR2 YYDKDF (reference sequence). The CDR3 has 14 residues. The ends were cut back, 0 bases at V and 10 bases at J, with 13 bases in the middle. The full variable domain, rest sourced from reference TRBV15 and TRBJ2-1, is DAMVIQNPRYQVTQFGKPVTLSCSQTLNHNVMYWYQQKSSQAPKLLFHYYDKDFNNEADTPDNFQSRRPNTSFCFLDIRSPGLGDTAMYLCATSREYGTREQFFGPGTRLTVL.

This chain joins TRBV6-5 and TRBJ2-3; tentatively, D is TRBD2 (6 bases). Trimming took off 0 bases at V and 10 bases at J, with 11 bases between the two ends. The CDR3 runs 13 residues. Germline CDR1 is MNHEY and CDR2 is SVGAGI. The CDR3 sequence is CASSYSRRDPQYF. CDR3 bases: TGTGCCAGCAGTTACTCGCGGAGGGATCCGCAGTATTTT.

Only one count was recorded for this clonotype. V and J are TRBV19 and TRBJ1-4; 7 bases match TRBD1. The CDR3 sequence is 15 residues long. With 10 bases clipped from V and 8 bases from J, the junction kept 16 bases outside the gene matches. Per germline, CDR1 LNHDA and CDR2 SQIVND (reference sequence). The CDR3 reads CAITVRQGGGEKLFF. In DNA form, the CDR3 reads TGTGCCATTACCGTCAGACAGGGTGGAGGCGAAAAACTGTTTTTT.

The chain recombines TRBV9 with TRBJ2-7; TRBD1 might be the D (5 bases). The CDR3 consists of 14 residues. Per germline, CDR1 SGDLS and CDR2 YYNGEE. V was clipped by 0 bases and J by 0 bases, with 7 bases between them. The CDR3 loop is CASSVAGISYEQYF. The CDR3, as DNA: TGTGCCAGCAGCGTAGCAGGGATCTCCTACGAGCAGTACTTC.

This clonotype was counted a few times. The rearrangement joins TRBV7-6 to TRBJ1-5, with TRBD1 as a possible D gene (5 bases). Germline assignment: CDR1 SGHVS and CDR2 FNYEAQ. Trimming pared 3 bases from V and 2 bases from J, leaving 11 bases between. The CDR3 sequence is 15 residues long. In DNA form, the CDR3 reads TGTGCCAGCAGCTTTCAAGTACAGGGCAATCAGCCCCAGCATTTT. Amino acids: CASSFQVQGNQPQHF.

The chain recombines TRBV25-1 with TRBJ1-6; a weak D match, TRBD1 (6 bases). The CDR3 extends over 14 amino acids. Germline CDR1 reads MGHDK; CDR2 reads SYGVNS. The V end was cut by 10 bases, the J end by 9 bases, with 19 bases between. The DNA of the CDR3 is TGTGCCATCAGGGGCGGGCAGACAATTTCACCCCTCCACTTT. As protein: CAIRGGQTISPLHF. The variable domain in full, completed from reference TRBV25-1 and TRBJ1-6, reads EADIYQTPRYLVIGTGKKITLECSQTMGHDKMYWYQQDPGMELHLIHYSYGVNSTEKGDLSSESTVSRIRTEHFPLTLESARPSHTSQYLCAIRGGQTISPLHFGNGTRLTVT.

Concerning this clonotype itself: At one end, the junction sequence differs from germline, possibly due to a read error. The rearrangement links TRBV6-5 to TRBJ2-7, with 7 bases aligning to TRBD1. This CDR3 is 12 amino acids long. Germline-derived CDR1 and CDR2 are MNHEY and SVGAGI. The DNA of the CDR3 is TGTGACAGCAGTGGGACAGCCTACGAGCAGTACTTC. This gives the protein CDSSGTAYEQYF.

This clonotype has just one count. The chain carries TRBV20-1 and TRBJ2-1; a weak D match, TRBD1 (5 bases). Deletions cut 3 bases from V and 0 bases from J, with 12 bases between. Germline lookup yields CDR1 DFQATT and CDR2 SNEGSKA (reference sequence). The CDR3 is 15 amino acids. The CDR3 region is CSARGLSTSYNEQFF. CDR3 nucleotides: TGCAGTGCTAGGGGGCTTTCGACCTCCTACAATGAGCAGTTCTTC.

The chain employs TRBV7-2 and TRBJ1-1; 12 bases match TRBD1. V trimming: 2 bases; J trimming: 4 bases; junction bases outside the gene matches: 11. This CDR3 is 18 amino acids long. Germline V CDR1 and CDR2: SGHTA, FQGNSA. The CDR3, as DNA: TGTGCCAGCAGCTTAAGGGGCCGGGACAGGGGGCGTTGCACTGAAGCTTTCTTT. Its translation is CASSLRGRDRGRCTEAFF. Full variable domain (outside the CDR3, taken from reference TRBV7-2 and TRBJ1-1): GAGVSQSPSNKVTEKGKDVELRCDPISGHTALYWYRQSLGQGLEFLIYFQGNSAPDKSGLPSDRFSAERTGGSVSTLTIQRTQQEDSAVYLCASSLRGRDRGRCTEAFFGQGTRLTVV.

There are many counts of this clonotype. J is TRBJ2-4 and V is TRBV7-2; 7 nucleotides match TRBD2. CDR3 size: 15 residues. Germline-derived CDR1 and CDR2 are SGHTA and FQGNSA. V shed 1 base and J 7 bases; nucleotides not matched to a gene: 7. CDR3 sequence (DNA): TGTGCCAGCAGCTTAGGTGGGAGGGCCTTGAACATTCAGTACTTC. Its translation is CASSLGGRALNIQYF.

This clonotype was counted a few times. The chain employs TRBV12-3 or TRBV12-4 and TRBJ1-1; TRBD1 aligns across 7 bases. The V and J ends lost 6 bases and 5 bases, in that order; junction bases with no gene match: 3. The CDR3 sequence is 12 residues long. CDR3: CASRWDRTEAFF. The DNA of the CDR3 is TGTGCCAGCAGGTGGGACAGAACTGAAGCTTTCTTT.

The CDR3 is CASKSLGYNEQFF. CDR3 DNA sequence: TGTGCCAGTAAATCCCTAGGGTACAATGAGCAGTTCTTC. V is TRBV19 and J is TRBJ2-1; D not resolved. Germline CDR1 reads LNHDA; CDR2 reads SQIVND (reference sequence). The CDR3 runs to 13 residues. Trimming stripped 7 bases from V and 4 bases from J, with 11 bases between.

J is TRBJ2-3 and V is TRBV7-2; the D is unclear. The ends were cut back, 5 bases at V and 5 bases at J, with 11 bases in the middle. Germline-derived CDR1 and CDR2 are SGHTA and FQGNSA. The CDR3 totals 13 residues. CDR3 nucleotides: TGTGCCAGCAGCATACGGAGTAGAGATACGCAGTATTTT. This sequence encodes CASSIRSRDTQYF.

This clonotype was observed a single time. V is TRBV19 and J is TRBJ1-1; D call uncertain. Germline V gene lookup returns CDR1 LNHDA and CDR2 SQIVND (reference sequence). Trimming removed 4 bases from V and 0 bases from J, with 12 bases in between. This CDR3 has 15 residues. CDR3 sequence: CASSTLRFMNTEAFF. The CDR3 DNA sequence: TGTGCCAGTAGTACCCTGAGATTCATGAACACTGAAGCTTTCTTT. The full variable domain, with the rest looked up from reference TRBV19 and TRBJ1-1, is DGGITQSPKYLFRKEGQNVTLSCEQNLNHDAMYWYRQDPGQGLRLIYYSQIVNDFQKGDIAEGYSVSREKKESFPLTVTSAQKNPTAFYLCASSTLRFMNTEAFFGQGTRLTVV.

This chain connects TRBV20-1 to TRBJ2-2, with D perhaps matching TRBD1 (7 bases). V shed 0 bases and J shed 6 bases, with 14 bases lying between them. This CDR3 is built from 15 residues. Germline V gene lookup returns CDR1 DFQATT and CDR2 SNEGSKA (reference sequence). CDR3: CSARDIRGAAGELFF. Written as DNA, the CDR3 is TGCAGTGCTAGAGATATCAGGGGGGCGGCCGGGGAGCTGTTTTTT.